The clone carrying this TCR beta chain was recorded at least ten times. This entry belongs to a study of low-dose radiotherapy and immunotherapy resistance in tumors. Study at large: Per fraction, Cohort 1 was given 0.5 Gy every 2 weeks, for a total of 6.5 Gy. Dosing of intravenous cyclophosphamide at 200 mg/m2 occurred every two weeks and took place one day prior to radiation and immunotherapy. Study patients were administered oral aspirin at 300 mg daily for four cycles from cycle 1 day 1.

Time point meaning: after trial treatment. Treatment defined: LDRT plus nivolumab, ipilimumab, low-dose cyclophosphamide and aspirin (RACIN trial). TRAV and TRBV primers primed cDNA for both TCRalpha and TCRbeta. Amplification of TCRs used a constant-region primer and V-primer adapter for roughly 20 PCR cycles. MiXCR was run by TCRdb on the reads, yielding one entry per CDR3 protein. The sample contains tens of thousands of distinct CDR3 sequences, less than 30% of which appear only once. The germline gives CDR1 KGHSH, CDR2 LQKENI. V lost 2 bases and J 5 bases, leaving 10 bases between the germline ends. The CDR3 totals 14 residues.

The genes are TRBV18 and TRBJ1-5; D is perhaps TRBD1 (5 bases). Specimen: PBMCs, collected after low-dose radiotherapy plus immunotherapy. The receptor was derived from a male donor with prostate cancer. Written as DNA, the CDR3 is TGTGCCAGCTCACCAGGGACGGGGGATCAGCCCCAGCATTTT. Its protein product is CASSPGTGDQPQHF.